The present entry profiles one T cell receptor beta chain with its context. Antigen specificity is unknown. TCRdb's copy holds only in-frame clones and misses some; the assay was immunoSEQ multiplex PCR. The sample records roughly 66,000 clones, more than 75% being singletons. This record comes from a study of T cell responses to AZD1222 COVID-19 vaccine. Overall study findings and caveats: Mostly white British, mostly female donors; authors suggested clonal diversity may be underestimated.

The sample here was peripheral blood, taken 28 days after the second dose of the MenACWY control vaccine. This receptor was taken from an adult who received the MenACWY meningococcal vaccine as a control.

In DNA form, the CDR3 reads TGTGCCAGCAGCTTAGCCCGGGGAGATACGCAGTATTTT. It yields the protein CASSLARGDTQYF. The chain is built from TRBV7-9 and TRBJ2-3; tentatively, D is TRBD2 (5 bases). Germline-derived CDR1 and CDR2 are SEHNR and FQNEAQ (reference sequence). The germline V and J ends were trimmed by 0 bases and 5 bases, with 6 bases remaining between them. This CDR3 is built from 13 residues.